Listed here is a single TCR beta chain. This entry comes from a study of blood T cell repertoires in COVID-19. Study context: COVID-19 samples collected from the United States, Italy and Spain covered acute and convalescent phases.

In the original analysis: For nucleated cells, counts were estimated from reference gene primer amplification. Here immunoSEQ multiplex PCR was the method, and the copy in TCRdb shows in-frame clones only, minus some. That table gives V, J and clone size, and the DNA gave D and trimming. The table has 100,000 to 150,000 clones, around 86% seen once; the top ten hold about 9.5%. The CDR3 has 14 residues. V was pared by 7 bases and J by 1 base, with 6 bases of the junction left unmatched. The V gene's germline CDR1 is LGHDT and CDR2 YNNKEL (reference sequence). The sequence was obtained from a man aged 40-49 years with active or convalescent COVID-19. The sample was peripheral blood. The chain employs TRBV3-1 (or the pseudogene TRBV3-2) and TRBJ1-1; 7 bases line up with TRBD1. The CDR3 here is CASNLGQRNTEAFF. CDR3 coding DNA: TGTGCCAGCAACTTGGGACAGCGGAACACTGAAGCTTTCTTT.